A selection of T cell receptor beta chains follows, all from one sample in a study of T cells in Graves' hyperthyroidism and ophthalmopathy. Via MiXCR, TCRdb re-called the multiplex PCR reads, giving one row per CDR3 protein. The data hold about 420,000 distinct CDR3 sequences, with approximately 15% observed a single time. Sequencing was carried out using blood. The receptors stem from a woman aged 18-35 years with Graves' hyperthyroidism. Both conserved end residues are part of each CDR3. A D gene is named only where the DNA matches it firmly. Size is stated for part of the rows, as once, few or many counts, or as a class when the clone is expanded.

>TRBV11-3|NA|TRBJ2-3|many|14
CASSSPGAADTQYF
TGTGCCAGCAGCTCCCCGGGGGCCGCAGATACGCAGTATTTT
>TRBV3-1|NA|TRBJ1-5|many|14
CASSQDLVRQPQHF
TGTGCCAGCAGCCAAGATTTGGTGCGTCAGCCCCAGCATTTT
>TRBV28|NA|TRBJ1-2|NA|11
CASSFVKGYTF
TGTGCCAGCAGTTTCGTGAAAGGTTACACCTTC
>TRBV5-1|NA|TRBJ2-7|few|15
CASTTGSLARYEQYF
TGCGCCAGCACAACAGGGAGCCTCGCGAGGTACGAGCAGTACTTC
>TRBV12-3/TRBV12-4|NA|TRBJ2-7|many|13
CASSFQGLDEQYF
TGTGCCAGCAGTTTCCAGGGGCTGGACGAGCAGTACTTC
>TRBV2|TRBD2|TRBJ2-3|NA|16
CASSTGTSGFTDTQYF
TGTGCCAGCAGCACCGGGACTAGCGGCTTCACAGATACGCAGTATTTC
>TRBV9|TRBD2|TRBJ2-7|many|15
CASSAQSGGGYEQYF
TGTGCCAGCAGCGCGCAAAGCGGGGGGGGCTACGAGCAGTACTTC
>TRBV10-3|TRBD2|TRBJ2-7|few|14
CAISESLAGVEQYF
TGTGCCATCAGTGAGTCTCTAGCGGGAGTCGAGCAGTACTTC
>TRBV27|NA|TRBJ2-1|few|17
CASSPGSLTSSYNEQFF
TGTGCCAGCAGTCCCGGGTCCCTAACGAGCTCCTACAATGAGCAGTTCTTC
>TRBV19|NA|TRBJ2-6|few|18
CASSPGTDNFSGANVLTF
TGTGCCAGTAGTCCCGGGACGGATAACTTCTCTGGGGCCAACGTCCTGACTTTC
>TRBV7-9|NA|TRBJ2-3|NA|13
CASSTSSTDTQYF
TGTGCCAGCAGCACTAGCAGTACAGATACGCAGTATTTT
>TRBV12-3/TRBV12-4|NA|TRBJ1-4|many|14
CASRILGEAEKLFF
TGTGCCAGCAGAATACTCGGGGAGGCGGAAAAACTGTTTTTT
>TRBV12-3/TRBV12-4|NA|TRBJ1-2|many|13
CASSSTGTTGYTF
TGTGCCAGCAGTTCCACCGGGACGACTGGCTACACCTTC
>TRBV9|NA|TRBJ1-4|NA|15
CASSVDEGLNEKLFF
TGTGCCAGCAGCGTAGATGAGGGTCTTAATGAAAAACTGTTTTTT
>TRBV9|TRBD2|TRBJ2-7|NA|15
CASSVGAGVSYEQYF
TGTGCCAGCAGCGTAGGTGCGGGGGTCTCCTACGAGCAGTACTTC
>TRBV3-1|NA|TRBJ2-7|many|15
CASSDAQGPTSEQYF
TGTGCCAGCAGCGACGCACAGGGACCGACTTCCGAGCAGTACTTC
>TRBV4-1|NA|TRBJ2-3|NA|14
CASGKPRGTDTQYF
TGCGCCAGCGGAAAGCCACGCGGCACAGATACGCAGTATTTT
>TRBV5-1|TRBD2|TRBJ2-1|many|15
CASSPRTLRGGEQFF
TGCGCCAGCAGCCCACGGACGCTCCGGGGGGGGGAGCAGTTCTTC
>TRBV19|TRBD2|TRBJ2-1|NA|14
CASSRLAGVDEQFF
TGTGCCAGTAGTCGACTAGCGGGAGTGGATGAGCAGTTCTTC
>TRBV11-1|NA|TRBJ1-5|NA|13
CASSLNPHLPQHF
TGTGCCAGCAGCCTGAATCCACACCTGCCCCAGCATTTT
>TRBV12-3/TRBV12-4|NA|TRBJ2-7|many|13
CASSRTATYEQYF
TGTGCCAGCAGTAGGACGGCGACCTACGAGCAGTACTTC
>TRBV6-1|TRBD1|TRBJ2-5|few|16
CASSELPGTGQETQYF
TGTGCCAGCAGTGAATTACCGGGGACAGGACAAGAGACCCAGTACTTC
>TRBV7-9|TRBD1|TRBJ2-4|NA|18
CASSSGQGAVLAKNIQYF
TGTGCCAGCAGCTCAGGACAGGGGGCTGTCCTAGCCAAAAACATTCAGTACTTC
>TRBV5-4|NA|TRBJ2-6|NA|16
CASSSTDRSGANVLTF
TGTGCCAGCAGCTCGACGGACCGCTCTGGGGCCAACGTCCTGACTTTC
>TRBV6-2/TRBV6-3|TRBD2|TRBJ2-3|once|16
CASSYSSGVNTDTQYF
TGTGCCAGCAGTTACTCTAGCGGGGTGAACACAGATACGCAGTATTTT
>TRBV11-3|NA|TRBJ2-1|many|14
CASSLGGSGDEQFF
TGTGCCAGCAGCTTAGGGGGGTCCGGCGATGAGCAGTTCTTC
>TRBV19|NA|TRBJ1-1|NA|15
CASSPLGGINTEAFF
TGTGCCAGTAGTCCGCTAGGGGGGATCAACACTGAAGCTTTCTTT
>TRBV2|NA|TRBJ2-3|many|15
CASSEASLGADTQYF
TGTGCCAGCAGTGAAGCGTCACTAGGGGCGGATACGCAGTATTTT
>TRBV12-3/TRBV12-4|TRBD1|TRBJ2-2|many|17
CASSLRTGGTGIGELFF
TGTGCCAGCAGTTTAAGGACAGGGGGGACGGGGATCGGGGAGCTGTTTTTT
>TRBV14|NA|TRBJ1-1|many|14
CASSHPTLGTEAFF
TGTGCCAGCAGCCATCCGACACTGGGGACTGAAGCTTTCTTT
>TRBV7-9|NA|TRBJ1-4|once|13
CASSPTEVRKLFF
TGTGCCAGCAGCCCGACGGAGGTGAGAAAACTGTTTTTT
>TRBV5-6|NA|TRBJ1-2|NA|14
CASSLRQAYCGYTF
TGTGCCAGCAGCTTACGACAGGCCTACTGTGGCTACACCTTC
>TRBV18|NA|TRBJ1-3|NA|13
CASSPPDGNTIYF
TGTGCCAGCTCACCACCGGACGGAAACACCATATATTTT
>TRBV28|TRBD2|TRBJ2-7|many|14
CASSWGLAGAFEYF
TGTGCCAGCAGTTGGGGACTAGCGGGGGCCTTTGAGTACTTC
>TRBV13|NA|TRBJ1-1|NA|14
CASSLERGKTEAFF
TGTGCCAGCAGCTTAGAGCGGGGGAAAACTGAAGCTTTCTTT
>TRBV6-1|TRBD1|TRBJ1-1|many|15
CASSFRTGLNTEAFF
TGTGCCAGCAGTTTCCGGACAGGGCTGAACACTGAAGCTTTCTTT
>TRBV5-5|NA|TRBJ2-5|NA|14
CASSPRDSKETQYF
TGTGCCAGCAGCCCGCGGGACAGCAAAGAGACCCAGTACTTC
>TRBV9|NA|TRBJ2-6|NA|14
CASSPKDLPNVLTF
TGTGCCAGCAGCCCTAAAGACTTACCCAACGTCCTGACTTTC
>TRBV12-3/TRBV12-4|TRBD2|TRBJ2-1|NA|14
CASSVGGLGNEQFF
TGTGCCAGCAGCGTCGGGGGGTTAGGCAATGAGCAGTTCTTC
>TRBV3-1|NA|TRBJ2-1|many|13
CASSYRPHNGQFF
TGTGCCAGCAGCTATAGACCCCACAATGGGCAGTTCTTC
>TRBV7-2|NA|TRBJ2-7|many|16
CASSPTPGVTSYEQYF
TGTGCCAGCAGCCCTACGCCAGGGGTCACTTCCTATGAGCAGTACTTC
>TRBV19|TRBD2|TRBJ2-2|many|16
CASRHTAGSYTGELFF
TGTGCCAGTAGACACACAGCGGGGTCGTACACCGGGGAGCTGTTTTTT
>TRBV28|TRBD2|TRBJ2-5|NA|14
CASSLGAGGETQYF
TGTGCCAGCAGTTTAGGGGCGGGAGGAGAGACCCAGTACTTC
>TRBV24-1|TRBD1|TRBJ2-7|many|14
CATKGAGVSYEQYF
TGTGCCACAAAGGGGGCAGGGGTCTCCTACGAGCAGTACTTC
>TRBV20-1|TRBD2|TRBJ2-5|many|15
CSATEASGTQETQYF
TGCAGTGCGACCGAGGCTAGCGGGACCCAAGAGACCCAGTACTTC
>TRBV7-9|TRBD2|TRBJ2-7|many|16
CASSLALVAGGNEQYF
TGTGCCAGCAGCTTAGCGCTGGTAGCGGGAGGAAACGAGCAGTACTTC
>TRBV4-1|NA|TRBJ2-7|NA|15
CASSQGGDPGHEQYF
TGCGCCAGCAGCCAAGGGGGGGACCCCGGGCATGAGCAGTACTTC
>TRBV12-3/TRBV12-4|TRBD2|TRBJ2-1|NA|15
CASSSVPGGYNEQFF
TGTGCCAGCAGTTCTGTTCCGGGAGGCTACAATGAGCAGTTCTTC
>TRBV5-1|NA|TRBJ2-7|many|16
CASFWEPGQPSYEQYF
TGCGCCAGCTTCTGGGAACCGGGACAACCCTCCTACGAGCAGTACTTC
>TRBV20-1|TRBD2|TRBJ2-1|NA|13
CSASGRADNEQFF
TGCAGTGCTAGCGGGAGGGCAGACAATGAGCAGTTCTTC
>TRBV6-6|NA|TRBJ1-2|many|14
CASSYPGGGEGYTF
TGTGCCAGCAGTTACCCAGGAGGGGGTGAGGGCTACACCTTC
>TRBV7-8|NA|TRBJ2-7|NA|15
CASSLRVRVYSEQYF
TGTGCCAGCAGCTTACGGGTTCGGGTTTACAGCGAGCAGTACTTC
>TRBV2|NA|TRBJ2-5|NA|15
CASRGRDRLQETQYF
TGTGCCAGCAGGGGTCGAGACAGGTTACAAGAGACCCAGTACTTC
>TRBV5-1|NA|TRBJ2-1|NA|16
CASSLDGSPGGNERFF
TGCGCCAGCAGCTTGGACGGATCGCCTGGCGGGAATGAGCGGTTCTTC
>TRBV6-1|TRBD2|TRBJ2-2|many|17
CASSFPVAGDEIGELFF
TGTGCCAGCAGTTTTCCCGTGGCGGGGGACGAAATCGGGGAGCTGTTTTTT
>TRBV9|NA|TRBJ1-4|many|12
CASSANNEKLFF
TGTGCCAGCAGCGCAAATAATGAAAAACTGTTTTTT
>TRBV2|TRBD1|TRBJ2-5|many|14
CASRARDRVETQYF
TGTGCCAGCAGGGCCCGGGACAGGGTGGAGACCCAGTACTTC
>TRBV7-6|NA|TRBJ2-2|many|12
CASSLRGGELFF
TGTGCCAGCAGCTTACGGGGCGGGGAGCTGTTTTTT
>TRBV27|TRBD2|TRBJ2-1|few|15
CASGPMGTSGFEQFF
TGTGCCAGCGGCCCGATGGGGACTAGCGGGTTTGAGCAGTTCTTC